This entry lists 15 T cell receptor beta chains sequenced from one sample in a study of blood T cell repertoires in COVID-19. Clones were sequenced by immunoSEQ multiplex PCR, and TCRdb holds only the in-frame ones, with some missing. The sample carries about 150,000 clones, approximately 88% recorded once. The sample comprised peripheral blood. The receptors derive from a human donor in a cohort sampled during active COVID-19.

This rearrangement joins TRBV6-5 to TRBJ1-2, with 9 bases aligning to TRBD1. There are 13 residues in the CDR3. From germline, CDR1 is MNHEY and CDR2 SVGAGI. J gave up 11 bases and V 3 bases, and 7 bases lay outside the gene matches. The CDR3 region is CASSYGDRGTYTF. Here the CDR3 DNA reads TGTGCCAGCAGTTATGGAGACAGGGGGACGTACACCTTC.

CDR3 amino acids: CASSLGAGNEQYF. CDR3 nucleotide sequence: TGTGCCAGCAGCTTAGGGGCAGGTAACGAGCAGTACTTC. The V gene is TRBV7-9, the J gene TRBJ2-7; D gene uncertain. V dropped 1 base and J dropped 5 bases, with 9 bases sitting between them. CDR3 length: 13 residues. CDR1 is SEHNR, CDR2 FQNEAQ, per germline (reference sequence).

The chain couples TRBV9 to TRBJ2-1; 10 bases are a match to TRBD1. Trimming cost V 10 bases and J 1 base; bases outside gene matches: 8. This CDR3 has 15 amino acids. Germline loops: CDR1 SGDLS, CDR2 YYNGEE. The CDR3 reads CAGDRGRGSYNEQFF. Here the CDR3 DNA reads TGTGCCGGAGACAGGGGGCGAGGGTCCTACAATGAGCAGTTCTTC.

This CDR3 reads CASSLVRNTGELFF. The CDR3 nucleotides are TGTGCCAGCAGTTTAGTTAGGAACACCGGGGAGCTGTTTTTT. V and J are TRBV27 and TRBJ2-2, with D unresolved. CDR1 and CDR2 (germline): MNHEY, SMNVEV (reference sequence). The CDR3 runs to 14 residues. Trimming stripped 2 bases from V and 1 base from J, with 5 bases between.

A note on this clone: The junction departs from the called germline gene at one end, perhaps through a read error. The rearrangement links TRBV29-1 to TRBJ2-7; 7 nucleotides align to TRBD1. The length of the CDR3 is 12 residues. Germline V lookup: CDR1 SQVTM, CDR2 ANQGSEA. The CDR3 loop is CSVEAAKGAAFF. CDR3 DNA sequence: TGCAGCGTTGAAGCGGCTAAGGGGGCGGCTTTCTTC.

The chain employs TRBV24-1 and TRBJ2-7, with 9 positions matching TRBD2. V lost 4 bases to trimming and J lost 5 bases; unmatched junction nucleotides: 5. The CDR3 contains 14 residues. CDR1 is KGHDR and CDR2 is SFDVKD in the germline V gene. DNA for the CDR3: TGTGCCACCAGTGACAGGCGGGAGGGCGACGAGCAGTACTTC. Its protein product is CATSDRREGDEQYF.

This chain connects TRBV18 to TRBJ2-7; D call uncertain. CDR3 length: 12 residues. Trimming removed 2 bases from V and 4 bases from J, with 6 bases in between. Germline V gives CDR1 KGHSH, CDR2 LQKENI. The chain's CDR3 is CASSPEAYEQYF. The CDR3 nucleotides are TGTGCCAGCTCACCAGAGGCGTACGAGCAGTACTTC.

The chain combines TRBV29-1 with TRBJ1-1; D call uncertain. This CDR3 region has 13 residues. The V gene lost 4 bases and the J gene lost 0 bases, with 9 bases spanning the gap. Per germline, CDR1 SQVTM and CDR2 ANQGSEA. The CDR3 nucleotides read TGCAGCGTTGGGTACAGCCTGAACACTGAAGCTTTCTTT. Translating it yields CSVGYSLNTEAFF.

In nucleotides, the CDR3 is TGTGCCACCCGGACAGGGGGAGAGACCCAGTACTTC. It is translated as CATRTGGETQYF. The J gene is TRBJ2-5, the V gene TRBV28; 10 bases agree with TRBD1. V was clipped by 10 bases and J by 4 bases; unmatched bases: 3. Germline V gene sequence: CDR1 MDHEN, CDR2 SYDVKM. CDR3 length equals 12 residues.

The CDR3 here is CAWSADRGRKGYTF. CDR3 in DNA: TGTGCCTGGAGCGCAGACAGGGGAAGGAAGGGCTACACCTTC. The J gene is TRBJ1-2, the V gene TRBV30, with TRBD1 identical over 8 bases. In germline, CDR1 is GTSNPN, CDR2 SVGIG (reference sequence). Trimming took 3 bases from V and 8 from J; bases not matched to a gene: 11. The CDR3 is 14 amino acids.

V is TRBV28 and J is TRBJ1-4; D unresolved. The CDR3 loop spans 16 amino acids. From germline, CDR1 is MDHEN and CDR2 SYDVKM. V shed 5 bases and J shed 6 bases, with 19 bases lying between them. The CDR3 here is CASSPGGGSVYEKLFF. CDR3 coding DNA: TGTGCCAGCAGTCCGGGTGGTGGCAGTGTCTATGAAAAACTGTTTTTT.

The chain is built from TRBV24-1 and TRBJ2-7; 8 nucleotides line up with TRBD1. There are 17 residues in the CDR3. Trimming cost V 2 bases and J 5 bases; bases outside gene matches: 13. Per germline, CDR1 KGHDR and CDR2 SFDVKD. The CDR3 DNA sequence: TGTGCCACCAGTGATTGGGGGACCGGGACAGGCCCCGACGAGCAGTACTTC. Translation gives CATSDWGTGTGPDEQYF.

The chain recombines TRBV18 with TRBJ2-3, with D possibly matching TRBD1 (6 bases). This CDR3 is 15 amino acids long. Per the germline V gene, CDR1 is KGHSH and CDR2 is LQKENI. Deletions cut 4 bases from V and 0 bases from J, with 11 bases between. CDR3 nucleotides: TGTGCCAGCTCACGGACAGCCCGAAGCACAGATACGCAGTATTTT. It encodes CASSRTARSTDTQYF.

The CDR3 loop reads CASSLLGQGRTEAFF. The DNA of the CDR3 is TGTGCCAGCAGCTTATTGGGACAGGGAAGAACTGAAGCTTTCTTT. The V call is TRBV5-6, the J call TRBJ1-1, with TRBD1 identical over 9 bases. The V gene end was trimmed by 2 bases and the J gene end by 5 bases; junction bases not matched to a gene: 7. This CDR3 has 15 residues. Germline values: CDR1 SGHDT, CDR2 YYEEEE.

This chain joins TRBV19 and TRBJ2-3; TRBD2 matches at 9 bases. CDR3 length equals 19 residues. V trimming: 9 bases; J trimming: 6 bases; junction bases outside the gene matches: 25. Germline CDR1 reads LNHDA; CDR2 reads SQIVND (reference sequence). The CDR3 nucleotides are TGTGCCAGCGCCCAGCTAGCGGGAAACCGGGCAGATAATTTCGATACGCAGTATTTT. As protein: CASAQLAGNRADNFDTQYF.